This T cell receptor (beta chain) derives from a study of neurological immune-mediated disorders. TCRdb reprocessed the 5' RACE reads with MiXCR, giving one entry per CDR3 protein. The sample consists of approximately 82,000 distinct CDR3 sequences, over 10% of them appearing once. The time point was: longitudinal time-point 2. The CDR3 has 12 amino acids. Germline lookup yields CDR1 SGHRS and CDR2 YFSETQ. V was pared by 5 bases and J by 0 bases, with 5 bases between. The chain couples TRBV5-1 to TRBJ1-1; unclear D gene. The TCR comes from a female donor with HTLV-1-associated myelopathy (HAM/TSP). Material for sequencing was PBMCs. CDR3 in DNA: TGCGCCAGCAGGGAGTTGAACACTGAAGCTTTCTTT. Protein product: CASRELNTEAFF. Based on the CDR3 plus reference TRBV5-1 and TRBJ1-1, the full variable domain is KAGVTQTPRYLIKTRGQQVTLSCSPISGHRSVSWYQQTPGQGLQFLFEYFSETQRNKGNFPGRFSGRQFSNSRSEMNVSTLELGDSALYLCASRELNTEAFFGQGTRLTVV.